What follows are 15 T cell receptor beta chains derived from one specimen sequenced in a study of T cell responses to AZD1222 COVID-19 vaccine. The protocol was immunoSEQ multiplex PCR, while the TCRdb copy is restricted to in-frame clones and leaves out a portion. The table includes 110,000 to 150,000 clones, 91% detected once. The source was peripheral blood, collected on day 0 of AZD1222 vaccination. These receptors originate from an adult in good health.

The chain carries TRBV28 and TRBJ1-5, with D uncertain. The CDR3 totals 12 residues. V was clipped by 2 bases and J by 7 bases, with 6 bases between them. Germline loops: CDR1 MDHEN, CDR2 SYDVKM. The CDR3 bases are TGTGCCAGCAGTTTAGTAGGCCAGCCCCAGCATTTT. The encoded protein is CASSLVGQPQHF.

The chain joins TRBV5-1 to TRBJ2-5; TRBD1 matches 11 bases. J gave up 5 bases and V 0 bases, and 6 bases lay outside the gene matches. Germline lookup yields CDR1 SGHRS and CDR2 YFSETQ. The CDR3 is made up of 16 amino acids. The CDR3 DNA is TGCGCCAGCAGCTTGGGGACAGGGGGCGGATTGGAGACCCAGTACTTC. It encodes CASSLGTGGGLETQYF.

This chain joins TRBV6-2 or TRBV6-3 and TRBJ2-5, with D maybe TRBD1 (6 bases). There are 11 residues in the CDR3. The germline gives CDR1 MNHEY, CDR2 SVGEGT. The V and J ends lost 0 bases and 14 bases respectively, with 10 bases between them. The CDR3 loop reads CASSYSGTPYF. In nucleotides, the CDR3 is TGTGCCAGCAGTTACTCCGGGACACCATACTTC.

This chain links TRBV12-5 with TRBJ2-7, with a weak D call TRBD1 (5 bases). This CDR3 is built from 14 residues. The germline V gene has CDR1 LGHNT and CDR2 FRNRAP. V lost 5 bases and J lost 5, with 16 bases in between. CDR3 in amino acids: CASGQGHSADEQYF. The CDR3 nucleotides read TGTGCTAGTGGTCAAGGACATTCCGCGGACGAGCAGTACTTC.

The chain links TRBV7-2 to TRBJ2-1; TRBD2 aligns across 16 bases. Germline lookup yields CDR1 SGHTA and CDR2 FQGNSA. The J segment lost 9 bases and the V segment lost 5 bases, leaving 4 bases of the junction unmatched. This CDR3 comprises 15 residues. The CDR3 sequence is CASSPGLAGGREQFF. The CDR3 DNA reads TGTGCCAGCAGCCCGGGACTAGCGGGGGGGCGTGAGCAGTTCTTC.

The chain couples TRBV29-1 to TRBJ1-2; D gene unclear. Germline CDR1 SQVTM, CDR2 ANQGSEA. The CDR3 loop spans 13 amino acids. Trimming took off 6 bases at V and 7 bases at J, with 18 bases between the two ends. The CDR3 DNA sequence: TGCAGCGTATCCTTGGAGGGCGAGAGTGGCTACACCTTC. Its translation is CSVSLEGESGYTF.

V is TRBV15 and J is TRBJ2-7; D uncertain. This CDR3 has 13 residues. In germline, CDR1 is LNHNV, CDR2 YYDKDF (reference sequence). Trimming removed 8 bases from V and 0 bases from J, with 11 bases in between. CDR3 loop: CATHRPTSYEQYF. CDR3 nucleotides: TGTGCCACCCACAGACCGACCTCCTACGAGCAGTACTTC.

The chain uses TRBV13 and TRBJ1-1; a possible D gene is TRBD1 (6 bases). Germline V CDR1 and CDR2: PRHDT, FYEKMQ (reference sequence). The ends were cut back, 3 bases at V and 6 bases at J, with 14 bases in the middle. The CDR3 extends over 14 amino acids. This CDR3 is CASSLTGSKPEAFF. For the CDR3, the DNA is TGTGCCAGCAGCTTGACAGGCTCCAAGCCTGAAGCTTTCTTT. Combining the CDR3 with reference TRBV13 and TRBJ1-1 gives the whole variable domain AAGVIQSPRHLIKEKRETATLKCYPIPRHDTVYWYQQGPGQDPQFLISFYEKMQSDKGSIPDRFSAQQFSDYHSELNMSSLELGDSALYFCASSLTGSKPEAFFGQGTRLTVV.

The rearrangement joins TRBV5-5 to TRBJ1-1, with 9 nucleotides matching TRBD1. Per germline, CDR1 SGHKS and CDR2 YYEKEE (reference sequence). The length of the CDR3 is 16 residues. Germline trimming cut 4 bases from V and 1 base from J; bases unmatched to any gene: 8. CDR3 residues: CASSLNDRGANTEAFF. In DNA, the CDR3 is TGTGCCAGCAGCCTAAACGACAGGGGGGCGAACACTGAAGCTTTCTTT.

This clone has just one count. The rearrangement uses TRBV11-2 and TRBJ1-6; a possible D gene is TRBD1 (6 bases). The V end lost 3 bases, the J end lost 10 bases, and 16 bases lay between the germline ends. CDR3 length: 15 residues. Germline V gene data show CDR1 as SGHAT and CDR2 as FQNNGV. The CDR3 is CASSFWHREESPLHF. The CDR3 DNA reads TGTGCCAGCAGCTTTTGGCACAGGGAGGAATCACCCCTCCACTTT. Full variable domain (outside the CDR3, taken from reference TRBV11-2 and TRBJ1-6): EAGVAQSPRYKIIEKRQSVAFWCNPISGHATLYWYQQILGQGPKLLIQFQNNGVVDDSQLPKDRFSAERLKGVDSTLKIQPAKLEDSAVYLCASSFWHREESPLHFGNGTRLTVT.

The CDR3 region has the DNA TGTGCCAGCAGCCAAGTTCCAGTCGAAAACTATGGCTACACCTTC. It yields the protein CASSQVPVENYGYTF. The J gene is TRBJ1-2, the V gene TRBV4-2; D is ambiguous. Looked up from germline, CDR1 is LGHNA and CDR2 is YNFKEQ. The CDR3 extends over 15 amino acids. V was shortened by 1 base and J by 2 bases, with 11 bases between the two germline ends.

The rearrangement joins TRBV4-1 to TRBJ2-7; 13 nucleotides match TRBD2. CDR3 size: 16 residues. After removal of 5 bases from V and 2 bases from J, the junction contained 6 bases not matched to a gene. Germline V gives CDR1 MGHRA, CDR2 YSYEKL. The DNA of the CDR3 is TGCGCCAGCAGCGGTACACTAGCGGGAGGGACCTACGAGCAGTACTTC. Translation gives CASSGTLAGGTYEQYF.

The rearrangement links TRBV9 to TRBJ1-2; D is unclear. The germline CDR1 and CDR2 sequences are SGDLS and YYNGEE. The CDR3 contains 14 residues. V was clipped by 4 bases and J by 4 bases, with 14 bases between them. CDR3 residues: CASSPWTATYGYTF. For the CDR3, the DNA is TGTGCCAGCAGCCCCTGGACGGCTACCTATGGCTACACCTTC.

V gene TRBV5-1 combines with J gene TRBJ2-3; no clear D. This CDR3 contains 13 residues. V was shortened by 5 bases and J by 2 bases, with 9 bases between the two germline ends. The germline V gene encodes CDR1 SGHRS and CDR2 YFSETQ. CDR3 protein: CASRPSSTDTQYF. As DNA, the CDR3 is TGCGCCAGCAGGCCTAGTTCCACAGATACGCAGTATTTT. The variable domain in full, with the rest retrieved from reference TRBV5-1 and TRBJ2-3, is KAGVTQTPRYLIKTRGQQVTLSCSPISGHRSVSWYQQTPGQGLQFLFEYFSETQRNKGNFPGRFSGRQFSNSRSEMNVSTLELGDSALYLCASRPSSTDTQYFGPGTRLTVL.

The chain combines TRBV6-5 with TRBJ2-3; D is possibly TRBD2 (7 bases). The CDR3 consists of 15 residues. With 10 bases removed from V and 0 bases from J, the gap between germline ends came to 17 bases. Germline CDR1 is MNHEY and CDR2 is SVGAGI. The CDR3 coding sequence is TGTGCCACCGAGACCGCGGGGGCTAGCACAGATACGCAGTATTTT. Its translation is CATETAGASTDTQYF.